The 20 T cell receptor beta chains below all came from one sample that was sequenced in a study of graft-versus-host responses after intestinal transplantation. The data were produced by immunoSEQ multiplex PCR, yet TCRdb's version contains in-frame clones alone and is incomplete. Among some 27,000 clones listed, around 96% were seen once. Specimen: PBMCs, collected nearly 31 days after intestinal transplant. These receptors all stem from a human patient who received an intestinal transplant, so some T cells may come from the graft donor.

The chain is built from TRBV7-2 and TRBJ1-4; TRBD1 aligns across 10 bases. This CDR3 region has 18 residues. V shed 5 bases and J 7 bases; nucleotides not matched to a gene: 16. Germline CDR1 and CDR2: SGHTA and FQGNSA. In DNA form, the CDR3 reads TGTGCCAGCAGCCACGACGTAGGAAGGACAGGGGGAAGTGAAAAACTGTTTTTT. This sequence encodes CASSHDVGRTGGSEKLFF.

The rearrangement uses TRBV7-2 and TRBJ1-2; D unclear. Trimming shortened V by 5 bases and J by 5 bases, and 15 bases separated the two germline ends. The CDR3 length is 14 residues. The germline V gene encodes CDR1 SGHTA and CDR2 FQGNSA. The CDR3 is CASSQVGTAYGYTF. The CDR3 DNA sequence: TGTGCCAGCAGCCAGGTCGGCACAGCGTATGGCTACACCTTC.

The genes are TRBV5-4 and TRBJ2-2; D is possibly TRBD1 (6 bases). The ends were cut back, 4 bases at V and 3 bases at J, with 19 bases in the middle. The CDR3 length is 17 residues. Germline CDR1 reads SGHNT; CDR2 reads YYREEE (reference sequence). The CDR3: CASSPYVTGLHTGELFF. In DNA, the CDR3 is TGTGCCAGCAGCCCGTACGTTACAGGGCTACACACCGGGGAGCTGTTTTTT.

V is TRBV5-4 and J is TRBJ2-3, with TRBD2 matching 9 bases. With V trimmed by 5 bases and J by 5 bases, 6 bases remained unmatched. Germline V gene data show CDR1 as SGHNT and CDR2 as YYREEE (reference sequence). There are 14 residues in the CDR3. CDR3 DNA: TGTGCCAGCAGGGGCGGGGGGGCGGTAGATACGCAGTATTTT. Its translation is CASRGGGAVDTQYF.

V and J are TRBV27 and TRBJ1-1; possibly TRBD1 for D (6 bases). CDR1 is MNHEY and CDR2 is SMNVEV in the germline V gene (reference sequence). The CDR3 extends over 14 amino acids. V was clipped by 2 bases and J by 4 bases, with 11 bases between them. The CDR3 sequence: CASSLRGGATEAFF. CDR3 nucleotide sequence: TGTGCCAGCAGTTTAAGAGGGGGGGCCACTGAAGCTTTCTTT.

The gene calls are TRBV27 and TRBJ2-6; D is unclear. Germline CDR1 and CDR2: MNHEY and SMNVEV (reference sequence). Trimming stripped 5 bases from V and 4 bases from J, with 9 bases between. The CDR3 has 14 amino acids. The CDR3 DNA is TGTGCCAGCAGTCTAGACTGGGGGGCCAACGTCCTGACTTTC. Translation gives CASSLDWGANVLTF.

J is TRBJ2-7 and V is TRBV4-1, with TRBD2 matching 9 bases. Unmatched junction bases numbered 8, after V lost 0 bases and J lost 5 bases. Germline-derived CDR1 and CDR2 are MGHRA and YSYEKL. There are 16 residues in the CDR3. The CDR3, as DNA: TGCGCCAGCAGCCAAGACTATCGGCTAGCGGGGAACGAGCAGTACTTC. It translates to CASSQDYRLAGNEQYF.

This sequence joins TRBV6-5 and TRBJ2-2; D is uncertain. In germline, CDR1 is MNHEY, CDR2 SVGAGI. The CDR3 contains 14 residues. Trimming pared 5 bases from V and 5 bases from J, leaving 12 bases between. The CDR3 loop is CASSPLKSTGELFF. CDR3 nucleotides: TGTGCCAGCAGTCCCCTCAAATCGACCGGGGAGCTGTTTTTT.

This chain links TRBV7-9 with TRBJ2-5, with D unclear. V dropped 2 bases and J dropped 1 base, with 8 bases sitting between them. This CDR3 is 14 amino acids long. The germline V gene encodes CDR1 SEHNR and CDR2 FQNEAQ (reference sequence). In DNA, the CDR3 is TGTGCCAGCAGCTTAACCCAAAGCCAAGAGACCCAGTACTTC. Protein sequence: CASSLTQSQETQYF.

The gene calls are TRBV19 and TRBJ2-1; D is unclear. The CDR3 is 16 residues long. Deletions cut 3 bases from V and 6 bases from J, with 18 bases between. Germline V lookup: CDR1 LNHDA, CDR2 SQIVND (reference sequence). Here the CDR3 DNA reads TGTGCCAGTAGTATTAAGTTGTATGGCAGTTTCAATGAGCAGTTCTTC. Translated, it gives CASSIKLYGSFNEQFF.

V usage is TRBV30 and J usage is TRBJ2-1; 15 bases align to TRBD2. Unmatched junction bases numbered 2, after V lost 3 bases and J lost 5 bases. The CDR3 totals 15 residues. Germline lookup yields CDR1 GTSNPN and CDR2 SVGIG (reference sequence). CDR3 in DNA: TGTGCCTGGAGAGGACTAGCGGGAGGGGACAATGAGCAGTTCTTC. The encoded protein is CAWRGLAGGDNEQFF.

The chain recombines TRBV18 with TRBJ2-7; TRBD2 matches at 7 bases. The CDR3 extends over 15 amino acids. The junction had 4 bases not matched to a gene; V was cut back by 2 bases and J by 0 bases. In germline, CDR1 is KGHSH, CDR2 LQKENI. DNA for the CDR3: TGTGCCAGCTCACCAGGTCCTAGCGGCTCCTACGAGCAGTACTTC. Translation gives CASSPGPSGSYEQYF.

The V gene is TRBV5-1, the J gene TRBJ2-7, with no clear D. Trimming cost V 1 base and J 5 bases, with 7 bases left between them. Germline values: CDR1 SGHRS, CDR2 YFSETQ. The CDR3 is made up of 12 amino acids. The DNA for the CDR3 is TGCGCCAGCAGCTTGAACGCCAACGAGCAGTACTTC. It is translated as CASSLNANEQYF.

The table lists this clone with a count of one. This rearrangement joins TRBV29-1 to TRBJ1-1; D gene ambiguous. Germline V gene data show CDR1 as SQVTM and CDR2 as ANQGSEA. This CDR3 is 10 amino acids long. The germline V and J ends were trimmed by 3 bases and 7 bases, with 6 bases remaining between them. CDR3 DNA: TGCAGCGTTGACAACGGTGAAGCTTTCTTT. It specifies CSVDNGEAFF.

This clone was seen a single time. The rearrangement joins TRBV7-9 to TRBJ2-7; D is perhaps TRBD1 (6 bases). V was shortened by 6 bases and J by 6 bases, with 18 bases between the two germline ends. The CDR3 is 14 amino acids. CDR1 is SEHNR and CDR2 is FQNEAQ in the germline V gene (reference sequence). The CDR3 loop is CASSVGTSPLEQYF. The DNA of the CDR3 is TGTGCCAGCAGTGTTGGGACAAGCCCGCTCGAGCAGTACTTC.

The V and J genes are TRBV10-2 and TRBJ2-4; 11 bases match TRBD2. From germline, CDR1 is WSHSY and CDR2 SAAADI. This CDR3 contains 18 residues. The J segment lost 15 bases and the V segment lost 3 bases, leaving 22 bases of the junction unmatched. In nucleotides, the CDR3 is TGCGCCAGCAGTGAAACTCTTTACGGGACTAGCGGTGGCCGGCGGGCGTACTTC. Protein: CASSETLYGTSGGRRAYF.

The J gene is TRBJ2-2, the V gene TRBV7-2; TRBD2 matches at 11 bases. The CDR3 runs 14 residues. Trimming cost V 4 bases and J 8 bases; bases outside gene matches: 3. CDR1 and CDR2 (germline): SGHTA, FQGNSA. CDR3 amino acids: CASSWTSGSGELFF. The CDR3, as DNA: TGTGCCAGCAGCTGGACTAGCGGGTCTGGGGAGCTGTTTTTT.

The chain joins TRBV29-1 to TRBJ2-2, with TRBD2 matching 8 bases. In germline, CDR1 is SQVTM, CDR2 ANQGSEA. J lost 2 bases, V lost 6 bases, and 5 bases had no gene match. The CDR3 is 14 residues long. The CDR3 is CSVIGTRNTGELFF. The CDR3 DNA reads as TGCAGCGTCATCGGGACTAGAAACACCGGGGAGCTGTTTTTT.

The V call is TRBV18, the J call TRBJ2-2, with D hard to call. The V gene's germline CDR1 is KGHSH and CDR2 LQKENI. Trimming removed 2 bases at V and 5 bases at J, with 6 bases between. There are 13 residues in the CDR3. The CDR3 here is CASSPRKTGELFF. The CDR3 bases are TGTGCCAGCTCACCAAGGAAGACCGGGGAGCTGTTTTTT.

The chain couples TRBV11-2 to TRBJ2-3; 10 nucleotides match TRBD2. CDR1 and CDR2 from the germline V gene are SGHAT and FQNNGV. The J segment lost 2 bases and the V segment lost 5 bases, leaving 16 bases of the junction unmatched. This CDR3 region has 19 residues. CDR3 nucleotides: TGTGCCAGCAGCGCCCAGCCGGGGCAGCGGGGGGGTTACACAGATACGCAGTATTTT. Its translation: CASSAQPGQRGGYTDTQYF.